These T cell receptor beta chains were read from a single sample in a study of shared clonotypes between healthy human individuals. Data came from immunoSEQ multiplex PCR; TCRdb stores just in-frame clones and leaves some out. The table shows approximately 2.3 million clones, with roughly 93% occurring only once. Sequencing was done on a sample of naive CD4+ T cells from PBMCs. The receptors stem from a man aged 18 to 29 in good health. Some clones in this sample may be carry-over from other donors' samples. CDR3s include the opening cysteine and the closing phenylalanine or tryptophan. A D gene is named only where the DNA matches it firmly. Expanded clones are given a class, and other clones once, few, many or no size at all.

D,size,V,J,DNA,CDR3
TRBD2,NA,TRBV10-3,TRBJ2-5,TGTGCCATCAGTGACCCGACTAGCCTAGGGTTGGGGACCCAGTACTTC,CAISDPTSLGLGTQYF
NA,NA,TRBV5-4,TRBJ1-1,TGTGCCAGCAGCGGCGTGCCAGAGGGCATGAACACTGAAGCTTTCTTT,CASSGVPEGMNTEAFF
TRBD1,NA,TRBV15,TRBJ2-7,TGTGCCACCAGCAGCCCGGGACAGGGGGCGCGAGAGCAGTACTTC,CATSSPGQGAREQYF
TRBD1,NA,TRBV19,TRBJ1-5,TGTGCCAGTAGCCCTGGACAGGGCAATCAGCCCCAGCATTTT,CASSPGQGNQPQHF
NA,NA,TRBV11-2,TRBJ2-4,TGTGCCAGCAGCTTACTCCAGCGGAATATAGCCAAAAACATTCAGTACTTC,CASSLLQRNIAKNIQYF
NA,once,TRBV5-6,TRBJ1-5,TGTGCCAGCAGCTCCCAGACAGTCCCGAGGCCCCAGCATTTT,CASSSQTVPRPQHF
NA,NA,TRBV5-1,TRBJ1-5,TGCGCCAGCAGCTTGGGGGGACAAGGTAACCAGCCCCAGCATTTT,CASSLGGQGNQPQHF
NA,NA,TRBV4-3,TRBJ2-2,TGCGCCAGCAGCCAAGATGAGGGCCCTTTTAACACCGGGGAGCTGTTTTTT,CASSQDEGPFNTGELFF
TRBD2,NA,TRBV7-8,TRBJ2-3,TGTGCCAGCAGCTCCGGGACTAGACGGGGGCCAGATACGCAGTATTTT,CASSSGTRRGPDTQYF
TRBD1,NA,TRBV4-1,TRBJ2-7,TGCGCCAGCAGCCAAGATTGGTTCATGGGGGCAAGGGACAGGAATTACGAGCAGTACTTC,CASSQDWFMGARDRNYEQYF
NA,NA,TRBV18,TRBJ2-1,TGTGCCAGCTCACTCCGGGTGAACAGCTACAATGAGCAGTTCTTC,CASSLRVNSYNEQFF
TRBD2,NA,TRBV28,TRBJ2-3,TGTGCCAGCAGCTCCCCTAAACTAGCGGGAGGAGTAACAGATACGCAGTATTTT,CASSSPKLAGGVTDTQYF
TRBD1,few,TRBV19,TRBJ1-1,TGTGCCAGTAGTTCCTACGGGACAGGGACCACTGAAGCTTTCTTT,CASSSYGTGTTEAFF
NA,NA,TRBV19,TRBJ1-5,TGTGCCAGCGGGGGGGGCGATCAGCCCCAGCATTTT,CASGGGDQPQHF
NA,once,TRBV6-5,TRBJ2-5,TGTGCCAGCAGTTACTCTGAACACTCGGAGACCCAGTACTTC,CASSYSEHSETQYF
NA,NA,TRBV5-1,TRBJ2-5,TGCGCCAGCAGCTTATCCGCCCCGGACTACATAGAAGAGACCCAGTACTTC,CASSLSAPDYIEETQYF
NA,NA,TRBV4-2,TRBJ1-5,TGTGCCAGCAGCCAAGAAGGAGGGGAAGGCAATCAGCCCCAGCATTTT,CASSQEGGEGNQPQHF
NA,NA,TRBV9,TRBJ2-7,TGTGCCAGCAGCCCCCGGGGGCTGGGGGCCTACGAGCAGTACTTC,CASSPRGLGAYEQYF
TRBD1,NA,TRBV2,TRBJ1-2,TGTGCCAGCAGTGCTGACAGGGACTCCTATGGCTACACCTTC,CASSADRDSYGYTF
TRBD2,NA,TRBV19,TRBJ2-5,TGTGCCAGTAGTATAGGACTAGCGGCACAAGAGACCCAGTACTTC,CASSIGLAAQETQYF
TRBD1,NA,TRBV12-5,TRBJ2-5,TGTGCTAGTGGCCGAGACTCGGACAGGGCCAAAGAGACCCAGTACTTC,CASGRDSDRAKETQYF
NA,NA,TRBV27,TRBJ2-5,TGTGCCAGCAGTTGGGACGCTTATCAAGAGACCCAGTACTTC,CASSWDAYQETQYF
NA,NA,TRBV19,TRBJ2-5,TGTGCCAGTAGTGTTACTAGCAGCCAAGAGACCCAGTACTTC,CASSVTSSQETQYF
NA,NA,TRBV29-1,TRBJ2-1,TGCAGCGTTGGGCGGTCTAGCTCCTACAATGAGCAGTTCTTC,CSVGRSSSYNEQFF
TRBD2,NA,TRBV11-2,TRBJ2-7,TGTGCCAGCAGCTTAGATGCAGGGACTAGCTACTTC,CASSLDAGTSYF
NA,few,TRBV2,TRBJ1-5,TGTGCCAGCAGGACGACAGCAGATCAGCCCCAGCATTTT,CASRTTADQPQHF
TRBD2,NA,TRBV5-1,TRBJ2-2,TGCGCCAGCAGCTTGGCCCTGGCGGGAGCGCGCGGGGAGCTGTTTTTT,CASSLALAGARGELFF
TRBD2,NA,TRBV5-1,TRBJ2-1,TGCGCCAGCAGCCAATTTTTTAGCGGGAGCTCCTACAATGAGCAGTTCTTC,CASSQFFSGSSYNEQFF
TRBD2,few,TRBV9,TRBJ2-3,TGTGCCAGCAGCGTCAGCGGGAGCGGGGATACGCAGTATTTT,CASSVSGSGDTQYF
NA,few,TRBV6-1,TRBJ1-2,TGTGCCCTGAGCGAAGGTGGGGTTGGCTACACCTTC,CALSEGGVGYTF